Listed below are T cell receptor beta chains from one sample, sequenced in a study of T cells in Graves' hyperthyroidism and ophthalmopathy. TCRdb re-analysed the multiplex PCR reads in MiXCR, keeping a single row per CDR3 protein. This repertoire shows some 500,000 distinct CDR3 sequences, around a quarter found once; its top ten account for approximately 10%. Sequencing was done on a sample of blood. Receptor source: a young woman with Graves' ophthalmopathy. CDR3s include the opening cysteine and the closing phenylalanine or tryptophan.

J gene: TRBJ2-6; V gene: TRBV12-3/TRBV12-4; CDR3 length: 15; CDR3 protein: CASSLKGGGANVLTF
J gene: TRBJ2-7; V gene: TRBV12-5; CDR3 length: 13; CDR3 protein: CASGSGNWDEQYF
J gene: TRBJ2-5; V gene: TRBV12-3/TRBV12-4; CDR3 length: 16; CDR3 protein: CASMVAGPSTWETQYF
J gene: TRBJ2-5; V gene: TRBV3-1; CDR3 length: 15; CDR3 protein: CASSPSRGGQETQYF
J gene: TRBJ2-7; V gene: TRBV6-1; CDR3 length: 15; CDR3 protein: CASSEEVYEQYEQYF
J gene: TRBJ1-5; V gene: TRBV11-3; CDR3 length: 13; CDR3 protein: CASSPGSGEPQHF
J gene: TRBJ2-2; V gene: TRBV6-5; CDR3 length: 15; CDR3 protein: CASSWRTGVTGELFF
J gene: TRBJ2-7; V gene: TRBV19; CDR3 length: 15; CDR3 protein: CASSIAGTARREQYF
J gene: TRBJ1-5; V gene: TRBV30; CDR3 length: 14; CDR3 protein: CAWDPGQGNQPQHF
J gene: TRBJ1-2; V gene: TRBV6-1; CDR3 length: 13; CDR3 protein: CASAMIQGYGYTF
J gene: TRBJ2-2; V gene: TRBV2; CDR3 length: 16; CDR3 protein: CASSEGATLMSGELFF
J gene: TRBJ1-2; V gene: TRBV24-1; CDR3 length: 12; CDR3 protein: CATSTYNYGYTF
J gene: TRBJ2-7; V gene: TRBV18; CDR3 length: 13; CDR3 protein: CASSPQGGYEQYF
J gene: TRBJ2-7; V gene: TRBV29-1; CDR3 length: 16; CDR3 protein: CSVEVLNSTFSYEQYF
J gene: TRBJ2-7; V gene: TRBV6-1; CDR3 length: 15; CDR3 protein: CASSEGRQGFHEQYF
J gene: TRBJ1-5; V gene: TRBV20-1; CDR3 length: 13; CDR3 protein: CSARDRFNQPQHF
J gene: TRBJ2-2; V gene: TRBV7-2; CDR3 length: 13; CDR3 protein: CASSLGRQGELFF
J gene: TRBJ2-5; V gene: TRBV6-2/TRBV6-3; CDR3 length: 14; CDR3 protein: CASKRSGEKETQYF
J gene: TRBJ2-2; V gene: TRBV6-1; CDR3 length: 16; CDR3 protein: CASTRAIGGGTGELFF
J gene: TRBJ2-5; V gene: TRBV6-4; CDR3 length: 18; CDR3 protein: CASSPQWGGTSGVGTQYF
J gene: TRBJ1-2; V gene: TRBV30; CDR3 length: 13; CDR3 protein: CAWSVGTGDGYTF
J gene: TRBJ2-7; V gene: TRBV10-3; CDR3 length: 12; CDR3 protein: CAISERVWEQYF
J gene: TRBJ1-3; V gene: TRBV28; CDR3 length: 13; CDR3 protein: CASSAKGGITIYF
J gene: TRBJ1-2; V gene: TRBV5-1; CDR3 length: 14; CDR3 protein: CASSLSTTGYGYTF
J gene: TRBJ2-5; V gene: TRBV10-1; CDR3 length: 15; CDR3 protein: CASSGGTSGQETQYF
J gene: TRBJ2-3; V gene: TRBV12-3/TRBV12-4; CDR3 length: 14; CDR3 protein: CASSFTGFTDTQYF
J gene: TRBJ2-5; V gene: TRBV12-3/TRBV12-4; CDR3 length: 12; CDR3 protein: CASSLNIETQYF